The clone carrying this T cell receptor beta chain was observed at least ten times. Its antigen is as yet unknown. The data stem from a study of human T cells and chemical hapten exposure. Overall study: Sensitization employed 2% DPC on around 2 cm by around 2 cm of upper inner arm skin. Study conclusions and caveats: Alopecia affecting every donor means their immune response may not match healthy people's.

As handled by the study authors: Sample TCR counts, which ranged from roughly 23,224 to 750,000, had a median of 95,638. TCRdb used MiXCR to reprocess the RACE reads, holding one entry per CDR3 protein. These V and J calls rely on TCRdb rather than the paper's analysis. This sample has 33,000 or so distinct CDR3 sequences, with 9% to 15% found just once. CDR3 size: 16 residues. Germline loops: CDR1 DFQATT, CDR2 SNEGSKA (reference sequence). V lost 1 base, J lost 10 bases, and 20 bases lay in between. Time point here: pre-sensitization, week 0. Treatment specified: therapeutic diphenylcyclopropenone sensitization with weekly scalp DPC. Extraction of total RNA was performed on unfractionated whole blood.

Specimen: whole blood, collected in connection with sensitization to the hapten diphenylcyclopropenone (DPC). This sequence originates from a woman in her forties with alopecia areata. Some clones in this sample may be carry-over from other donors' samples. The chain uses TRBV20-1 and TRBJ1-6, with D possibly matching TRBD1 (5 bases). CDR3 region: CSARAPGRAHGSPLHF. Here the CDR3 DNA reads TGCAGTGCTAGAGCTCCGGGACGGGCCCATGGCTCACCCCTCCACTTT.